This T cell receptor (beta chain) emerged from a study of CD8+CD57+ T cells in acquired aplastic anemia. The CDR3 loop spans 14 amino acids. Germline V CDR1 and CDR2: SGHDN, FVKESK. The template used for profiling TCR beta VDJ and CDR3 was genomic DNA. TCRdb re-called the reads with MiXCR, one entry per CDR3 protein. The sample holds about 180,000 distinct CDR3 sequences, 40% to 55% seen once. Regarding this clonotype: A read error may explain this, as a much larger clone is one base away.

Input material: sorted CD4+, CD8+, or CD8+CD57+ T cells (not recorded which) from PBMCs. This TCR was recovered from a human donor in good health. V gene TRBV14 combines with J gene TRBJ1-3; D unresolved. The CDR3 is CASSQGTLGITIYF. The CDR3 nucleotides are TGTGCCAGCAGCCAAGGTACCTTAGGAATCACCATATATTTT.